Here is one T cell receptor beta chain with its context. The data stem from a study of blood T cell dynamics during melanoma immunotherapy. Specified time point: pre-treatment baseline. Per germline, CDR1 MNHEY and CDR2 SVGAGI. This CDR3 comprises 14 residues. Some clones are missing from TCRdb's copy, which holds only in-frame ones; the method was immunoSEQ multiplex PCR. The table lists almost 25,000 clones, 87% of them singletons, with about 4.6% in the top ten. This TCR was sampled from a human donor with melanoma. This sequence joins TRBV6-5 and TRBJ2-5; 7 bases align to TRBD2. The better agreement between TRBJ2-7 and the DNA end casts doubt on the J call. The sequences come from blood, collected from a patient treated with checkpoint blockade. CDR3: CASSYSGTTYEQYF. The DNA for the CDR3 is TGTGCCAGCAGTTACTCCGGGACTACCTACGAGCAGTACTTC.